A single sample gave rise to the 10 T cell receptor beta chains below, sequenced in a study of T cells in localized non-small cell lung cancer. Sequenced by immunoSEQ multiplex PCR; TCRdb stores in-frame clones only, minus some. The sample has thousands of clones, approximately 25% seen once. The sample in question was lung tumor tissue, obtained before any cancer treatment. The origin of the receptors is a man between 40 and 75 years old with stage III lung adenocarcinoma.

The chain joins TRBV11-3 to TRBJ2-7; no clear D. Germline loops: CDR1 SGHNT, CDR2 YENEEA. Trimming took off 0 bases at V and 1 base at J, with 7 bases between the two ends. The CDR3 sequence is 14 residues long. The CDR3 loop is CASSLDASSYEQYF. CDR3 DNA: TGTGCCAGCAGCTTAGATGCTTCATCCTACGAGCAGTACTTC. The full variable domain, rest sourced from reference TRBV11-3 and TRBJ2-7, is EAGVVQSPRYKIIEKKQPVAFWCNPISGHNTLYWYLQNLGQGPELLIRYENEEAVDDSQLPKDRFSAERLKGVDSTLKIQPAELGDSAVYLCASSLDASSYEQYFGPGTRLTVT.

This clone is labeled large. The chain joins TRBV6-8 to TRBJ1-1; 8 positions agree with TRBD1. This CDR3 comprises 14 residues. Trimming took 10 bases from V and 0 from J; bases not matched to a gene: 7. Germline CDR1 reads MNHGY; CDR2 reads SAAAGT. CDR3 amino acids: CATGTGSMNTEAFF. CDR3 coding DNA: TGTGCCACCGGGACAGGATCCATGAACACTGAAGCTTTCTTT.

This clone was observed a single time. The V gene is TRBV29-1, the J gene TRBJ2-1; 9 bases are a match to TRBD2. The V gene's germline CDR1 is SQVTM and CDR2 ANQGSEA. The CDR3 is 14 amino acids. Trimming removed 4 bases from V and 3 bases from J; junction bases left unmatched: 4. This CDR3 is CSVGLAGHYNEQFF. The CDR3 DNA sequence: TGCAGCGTTGGGCTAGCGGGGCACTACAATGAGCAGTTCTTC.

This clone is medium-sized by share. The chain has TRBV6-8 and TRBJ2-7; TRBD2 is a possible D gene (5 bases). CDR3 length: 14 residues. The V end lost 6 bases, the J end lost 0 bases, and 12 bases lay between the germline ends. Germline loops: CDR1 MNHGY, CDR2 SAAAGT. The CDR3 sequence is CASRYSGFSYEQYF. As DNA, the CDR3 is TGTGCCAGCAGGTACAGCGGATTCTCCTACGAGCAGTACTTC.

This clone was seen a handful of times. The V gene is TRBV6-8, the J gene TRBJ2-7, with 13 bases that match TRBD2. This CDR3 spans 15 amino acids. Trimming cost V 6 bases and J 0 bases; bases outside gene matches: 2. From germline, CDR1 is MNHGY and CDR2 SAAAGT. DNA of the CDR3: TGTGCCAGCAGAACTAGCGGGGGGGCCTCCTACGAGCAGTACTTC. As protein: CASRTSGGASYEQYF.

For this clone: This CDR3 is also generated by other DNA sequences in the sample. V gene TRBV11-3 combines with J gene TRBJ2-6, with D possibly matching TRBD1 (6 bases). Per germline, CDR1 SGHNT and CDR2 YENEEA. The CDR3 loop spans 15 amino acids. V was shortened by 5 bases and J by 1 base, with 9 bases between the two germline ends. DNA for the CDR3: TGTGCCAGCAGCCTCAGGGGTTCTGGGGCCAACGTCCTGACTTTC. Translated: CASSLRGSGANVLTF.

The chain is built from TRBV12-5 and TRBJ1-1, with D unresolved. The germline V gene has CDR1 LGHNT and CDR2 FRNRAP. There are 13 residues in the CDR3. CDR3 nucleotide sequence: TGTGCCAGCACCTCTGGGCTAAACACTGAAGCTTTCTTT. It is translated as CASTSGLNTEAFF.

This clone was detected only a few times. This sequence joins TRBV28 and TRBJ1-2, with 8 bases identical to TRBD1. CDR1 and CDR2 from the germline V gene are MDHEN and SYDVKM. The junction had 6 bases not matched to a gene; V was cut back by 2 bases and J by 7 bases. The CDR3 has 14 amino acids. In nucleotides, the CDR3 is TGTGCCAGCAGTTTAGGGACAGGCTTCGGTGGCTACACCTTC. As protein: CASSLGTGFGGYTF.

This clone was seen only a few times. The chain recombines TRBV6-8 with TRBJ1-3; the D is unclear. V was clipped by 2 bases and J by 0 bases, with 5 bases between them. This CDR3 contains 14 residues. Germline V gives CDR1 MNHGY, CDR2 SAAAGT. CDR3 protein: CASSYGVSGNTIYF. CDR3 DNA sequence: TGTGCCAGCAGTTACGGGGTCTCTGGAAACACCATATATTTT.

This clone was observed once. The V gene is TRBV29-1, the J gene TRBJ2-1; a possible D gene is TRBD2 (5 bases). CDR3 length: 15 amino acids. Trimming pared 2 bases from V and 0 bases from J, leaving 11 bases between. CDR1 is SQVTM and CDR2 is ANQGSEA in the germline V gene. The CDR3 nucleotides read TGCAGCGTTGAATACCCGGGGAGCTCCTACAATGAGCAGTTCTTC. Its translation is CSVEYPGSSYNEQFF.